Below are 17 T cell receptor beta chains sequenced from a single sample in a study of blood T cell repertoires in COVID-19. The protocol was immunoSEQ multiplex PCR, while the TCRdb copy is restricted to in-frame clones and leaves out a portion. The table has 130,000 to 150,000 clones, approximately 85% seen once. The source material was peripheral blood. The origin of the receptors is an older man with acute or convalescent COVID-19.

V is TRBV19 and J is TRBJ2-7; D not certain. The germline V and J ends were trimmed by 6 bases and 3 bases, with 12 bases remaining between them. In germline, CDR1 is LNHDA, CDR2 SQIVND (reference sequence). The CDR3 extends over 13 amino acids. The CDR3 DNA reads TGTGCCAGTAGCAGATTCACAGACTACGAGCAGTACTTC. Protein: CASSRFTDYEQYF. The whole variable domain, filled in from reference TRBV19 and TRBJ2-7, reads DGGITQSPKYLFRKEGQNVTLSCEQNLNHDAMYWYRQDPGQGLRLIYYSQIVNDFQKGDIAEGYSVSREKKESFPLTVTSAQKNPTAFYLCASSRFTDYEQYFGPGTRLTVT.

The chain employs TRBV5-1 and TRBJ2-7, with D possibly being TRBD2 (6 bases). Germline V gene lookup returns CDR1 SGHRS and CDR2 YFSETQ. V was clipped by 4 bases and J by 5 bases, with 13 bases between them. The CDR3 is made up of 13 amino acids. CDR3 residues: CASSLGLNDEQYF. DNA for the CDR3: TGCGCCAGCAGCCTAGGACTAAACGACGAGCAGTACTTC. Full variable domain (remainder filled in from reference TRBV5-1 and TRBJ2-7): KAGVTQTPRYLIKTRGQQVTLSCSPISGHRSVSWYQQTPGQGLQFLFEYFSETQRNKGNFPGRFSGRQFSNSRSEMNVSTLELGDSALYLCASSLGLNDEQYFGPGTRLTVT.

The chain couples TRBV19 to TRBJ2-2, with 8 bases lining up with TRBD2. The CDR3 spans 15 residues. V gave up 9 bases and J gave up 6 bases; unmatched junction bases: 12. CDR1 is LNHDA, CDR2 SQIVND, per germline (reference sequence). The CDR3 loop is CASTPRRGGPGELFF. DNA for the CDR3: TGTGCCAGCACCCCCCGACGGGGGGGCCCCGGGGAGCTGTTTTTT.

This clone came up a few times. The chain is built from TRBV6-1 and TRBJ1-1, with D tentatively TRBD1 (6 bases). With 1 base removed from V and 0 bases from J, the gap between germline ends came to 9 bases. The CDR3 extends over 15 amino acids. Germline V gives CDR1 MNHNS, CDR2 SASEGT. CDR3 nucleotides: TGTGCCAGCAGTGAAGGCAGGGGCATGAACACTGAAGCTTTCTTT. It is translated as CASSEGRGMNTEAFF.

The V gene is TRBV10-2, the J gene TRBJ1-5; the D gene is possibly TRBD1 (6 bases). Trimming removed 5 bases at V and 0 bases at J, with 20 bases between. The germline V gene encodes CDR1 WSHSY and CDR2 SAAADI. The CDR3 is made up of 18 amino acids. The CDR3 DNA is TGCGCCAGCAGTCCGGGACATTGGGGCGGATATAGCAATCAGCCCCAGCATTTT. This translates into CASSPGHWGGYSNQPQHF.

The genes are TRBV19 and TRBJ2-6, with a possible D match to TRBD2 (5 bases). Per germline, CDR1 LNHDA and CDR2 SQIVND (reference sequence). The CDR3 length is 16 residues. V lost 5 bases and J 2 bases, leaving 13 bases between the germline ends. The CDR3: CASSVDFRPGANVLTF. CDR3 coding DNA: TGTGCCAGTAGTGTGGACTTTAGGCCTGGGGCCAACGTCCTGACTTTC.

The V gene is TRBV3-1 (or the pseudogene TRBV3-2), the J gene TRBJ2-5; D is perhaps TRBD1 (5 bases). CDR3 length equals 14 residues. V lost 4 bases and J 3 bases, leaving 12 bases between the germline ends. Germline V gives CDR1 LGHDT, CDR2 YNNKEL (reference sequence). The CDR3 is CASSPRQLEETQYF. DNA for the CDR3: TGTGCCAGCAGCCCTCGACAGTTAGAAGAGACCCAGTACTTC.

In this sample, this clone turned up once. The rearrangement links TRBV7-2 to TRBJ2-2, with 10 bases that match TRBD2. V gave up 0 bases and J gave up 7 bases; unmatched junction bases: 8. The CDR3 spans 17 residues. Germline CDR1 SGHTA, CDR2 FQGNSA. CDR3 bases: TGTGCCAGCAGCTTAGCGAGGCTAGCGGGAGACGGCGGGGAGCTGTTTTTT. Its translation: CASSLARLAGDGGELFF. The full variable domain, its missing parts supplied by reference TRBV7-2 and TRBJ2-2, is GAGVSQSPSNKVTEKGKDVELRCDPISGHTALYWYRQSLGQGLEFLIYFQGNSAPDKSGLPSDRFSAERTGGSVSTLTIQRTQQEDSAVYLCASSLARLAGDGGELFFGEGSRLTVL.

The chain joins TRBV6-6 to TRBJ2-1; TRBD2 agrees at 8 bases. The CDR3 spans 14 residues. CDR1 is MNHNY and CDR2 is SVGAGI in the germline V gene (reference sequence). V lost 8 bases, J lost 3 bases, and 6 bases stayed unmatched. In DNA form, the CDR3 reads TGTGCCAGCGCAATAGCGGGGAGCTACAATGAGCAGTTCTTC. Amino acids: CASAIAGSYNEQFF.

The rearrangement joins TRBV18 to TRBJ1-5; TRBD1 is a possible D gene (5 bases). Trimming stripped 1 base from V and 0 bases from J, with 7 bases between. Germline V gene sequence: CDR1 KGHSH, CDR2 LQKENI. The CDR3 runs 15 residues. CDR3 loop: CASSPQGHSNQPQHF. The CDR3 nucleotides read TGTGCCAGCTCACCACAAGGACATAGCAATCAGCCCCAGCATTTT.

The V call is TRBV5-1, the J call TRBJ1-4, with 7 bases lining up with TRBD1. V was clipped by 4 bases and J by 4 bases; unmatched bases: 4. The CDR3 covers 14 residues. Germline loops: CDR1 SGHRS, CDR2 YFSETQ. The CDR3 protein is CASSLGQRNEKLFF. In nucleotides, the CDR3 is TGCGCCAGCAGCCTGGGACAGCGTAATGAAAAACTGTTTTTT.

The chain couples TRBV10-2 to TRBJ2-3; no definite D call. CDR1 WSHSY and CDR2 SAAADI come from the germline V gene. The CDR3 extends over 14 amino acids. V lost 3 bases, J lost 0 bases, and 7 bases lay in between. The CDR3 is CASSELLSTDTQYF. In DNA, the CDR3 is TGCGCCAGCAGTGAACTTTTAAGCACAGATACGCAGTATTTT.

This chain links TRBV28 with TRBJ2-7; 9 bases are a match to TRBD1. The germline gives CDR1 MDHEN, CDR2 SYDVKM. Losses at the gene ends were 2 bases for V and 3 bases for J; bases not matched to a gene: 8. The CDR3 runs to 16 residues. In DNA, the CDR3 is TGTGCCAGCAGTTTAGCAACAGGGGGCTCGAGCTACGAGCAGTACTTC. Translating gives CASSLATGGSSYEQYF.

The V gene is TRBV4-1, the J gene TRBJ2-6; tentative D call: TRBD1 (5 bases). The CDR3 spans 19 residues. Germline V gene sequence: CDR1 MGHRA, CDR2 YSYEKL. V was trimmed by 5 bases and J by 0 bases, leaving 20 bases between them. The CDR3 spells CASSDPGQGAFSGANVLTF. For the CDR3, the DNA is TGCGCCAGCAGCGATCCGGGCCAAGGGGCTTTCTCTGGGGCCAACGTCCTGACTTTC.

The CDR3 DNA follows: TGTGCCAGCAGTACACAGGGATACGAGCAGTACTTC. Protein: CASSTQGYEQYF. This chain joins TRBV12-3 or TRBV12-4 and TRBJ2-7; D possibly corresponds to TRBD1 (6 bases). This CDR3 region has 12 residues. The V end lost 5 bases, the J end lost 4 bases, and 9 bases lay between the germline ends.

This rearrangement joins TRBV5-1 to TRBJ1-4; D perhaps matches TRBD1 (6 bases). Deletions cut 2 bases from V and 7 bases from J, with 12 bases between. The CDR3 length is 14 residues. Germline CDR1 is SGHRS and CDR2 is YFSETQ. The CDR3 bases are TGCGCCAGCAGCTTTCAGGGGTCGAGTGAAAAACTGTTTTTT. Its protein product is CASSFQGSSEKLFF.

This clone was observed a few times. This sequence joins TRBV2 and TRBJ1-6; TRBD1 aligns across 7 bases. The V gene's germline CDR1 is SNHLY and CDR2 FYNNEI. CDR3 size: 14 residues. The junction had 6 bases not matched to a gene; V was cut back by 8 bases and J by 5 bases. DNA of the CDR3: TGTGCCAGCTGTGGACAGGCCGATAATTCACCCCTCCACTTT. Amino acid sequence: CASCGQADNSPLHF.